A single sample is the source of the 14 T cell receptor beta chains below, sequenced in a study of T cell repertoires in cytomegalovirus infection. MiXCR, run by TCRdb on the reads, gives a single entry per CDR3 protein. The table has about a million distinct CDR3 sequences, approximately 31% seen once. These receptors lack a known antigen. Source: cultured CD8+ T cells from PBMCs, taken from culture after CMV antigen stimulation. The source is a human donor in good health (CMV status not recorded). Some clones in this sample may be carry-over from other donors' samples.

J is TRBJ2-2 and V is TRBV29-1, with 11 positions matching TRBD1. After removal of 4 bases from V and 6 bases from J, the junction contained 1 base not matched to a gene. CDR3 size: 13 residues. Germline CDR1 and CDR2: SQVTM and ANQGSEA. This chain's CDR3 is CSVGTGGSGELFF. In DNA form, the CDR3 reads TGCAGCGTTGGGACAGGGGGCTCCGGGGAGCTGTTTTTT.

The chain employs TRBV20-1 and TRBJ2-5; 7 nucleotides agree with TRBD1. V gave up 3 bases and J gave up 3 bases; unmatched junction bases: 10. The CDR3 is made up of 15 amino acids. Germline V gene sequence: CDR1 DFQATT, CDR2 SNEGSKA (reference sequence). The CDR3 here is CSASHTRTGEETQYF. In nucleotides, the CDR3 is TGCAGTGCTAGTCACACCCGGACAGGAGAAGAGACCCAGTACTTC.

The chain's CDR3 is CASSSFLGTGSSYNSPLHF. CDR3 nucleotide sequence: TGTGCCAGCAGTTCCTTCCTCGGGACAGGGAGCTCCTATAATTCACCCCTCCACTTT. This chain joins TRBV28 and TRBJ1-6, with TRBD1 identical over 9 bases. V shed 4 bases, J shed 0 bases, and the junction held 10 bases outside the gene matches. The CDR3 length is 19 residues. Germline loops: CDR1 MDHEN, CDR2 SYDVKM.

The chain joins TRBV6-6 to TRBJ2-5; no clear D. This CDR3 spans 13 amino acids. Germline CDR1 is MNHNY and CDR2 is SVGAGI (reference sequence). V was pared by 2 bases and J by 4 bases, with 8 bases between. The CDR3 protein is CASSYVLLETQYF. In nucleotides, the CDR3 is TGTGCCAGCAGTTACGTTCTACTAGAGACCCAGTACTTC.

The chain combines TRBV4-2 with TRBJ2-1, with D hard to call. Germline V gene data show CDR1 as LGHNA and CDR2 as YNFKEQ. V was pared by 4 bases and J by 1 base, with 11 bases between. The CDR3 is 15 residues long. This CDR3 is CASSPDQESYNEQFF. The CDR3 nucleotides read TGTGCCAGCAGCCCGGACCAGGAGTCCTACAATGAGCAGTTCTTC.

The chain links TRBV6-5 to TRBJ1-2; D ambiguous. Germline assignment: CDR1 MNHEY and CDR2 SVGAGI. Trimming shortened V by 8 bases and J by 5 bases, and 21 bases separated the two germline ends. This CDR3 is 15 amino acids long. The CDR3 bases are TGTGCCAGCTCTCCCCTCCCGGAGGAGGCTTATGGCTACACCTTC. Protein product: CASSPLPEEAYGYTF.

This chain joins TRBV7-8 and TRBJ1-4; D remains ambiguous. V lost 5 bases to trimming and J lost 2 bases, with 9 bases between them. CDR1 and CDR2 (germline): SGHVS, FQNEAQ. This CDR3 region has 14 residues. For the CDR3, the DNA is TGTGCCAGCAGCCCTTGGGTGACTAATGAAAAACTGTTTTTT. Translated, it gives CASSPWVTNEKLFF.

The chain is built from TRBV28 and TRBJ2-7; D gene ambiguous. V was cut by 5 bases and J by 3 bases, with 5 bases left in between. The CDR3 contains 11 residues. The germline CDR1 and CDR2 sequences are MDHEN and SYDVKM. The CDR3, as DNA: TGTGCCAGCAGTAGGGACTACGAGCAGTACGTC. This encodes CASSRDYEQYV.

This clonotype was seen at least ten times. The V call is TRBV7-2, the J call TRBJ2-1; 7 positions match TRBD1. The germline CDR1 and CDR2 sequences are SGHTA and FQGNSA. There are 19 residues in the CDR3. With V trimmed by 5 bases and J by 3 bases, 19 bases remained unmatched. The CDR3 nucleotides read TGTGCCAGCAGCCCCAGACAGGGTGGTTATGTTCCCTTCTACAATGAGCAGTTCTTC. It is translated as CASSPRQGGYVPFYNEQFF.

The V and J genes are TRBV7-9 and TRBJ2-3, with D tentatively TRBD1 (5 bases). CDR3 length: 15 amino acids. Trimming removed 5 bases from V and 2 bases from J, with 14 bases in between. The germline gives CDR1 SEHNR, CDR2 FQNEAQ (reference sequence). This CDR3 is CASSILDTYTDTQYF. The CDR3 coding sequence is TGTGCCAGCAGCATACTGGACACTTACACAGATACGCAGTATTTT.

This clonotype was picked up a small number of times. The V gene is TRBV7-9, the J gene TRBJ1-4; D is unresolved. Between the trimmed V and J ends, which lost 4 bases and 8 bases, there was a span of 11 bases. This CDR3 spans 13 amino acids. The germline gives CDR1 SEHNR, CDR2 FQNEAQ (reference sequence). CDR3 loop: CASSYLPREKLFF. The CDR3 nucleotides read TGTGCCAGCAGCTACCTACCCCGCGAAAAACTGTTTTTT.

The chain couples TRBV6-6 to TRBJ1-5; D possibly corresponds to TRBD1 (5 bases). With 6 bases removed from V and 4 bases from J, the gap between germline ends came to 13 bases. This CDR3 is 14 amino acids long. Germline V gene lookup returns CDR1 MNHNY and CDR2 SVGAGI (reference sequence). CDR3 loop: CASSTADKNQPQHF. The CDR3 DNA is TGTGCCAGCAGCACCGCGGACAAAAATCAGCCCCAGCATTTT.

This clonotype appeared a few times. This chain joins TRBV19 and TRBJ1-4; D not resolved. Trimming left V 5 bases short and J 1 base short, with 11 bases between. Germline V gene sequence: CDR1 LNHDA, CDR2 SQIVND (reference sequence). The CDR3 covers 15 residues. The DNA of the CDR3 is TGTGCCAGTAGTGTAGGACGGGGAACTAATGAAAAACTGTTTTTT. It translates to CASSVGRGTNEKLFF. The variable domain in full, with the rest retrieved from reference TRBV19 and TRBJ1-4, is DGGITQSPKYLFRKEGQNVTLSCEQNLNHDAMYWYRQDPGQGLRLIYYSQIVNDFQKGDIAEGYSVSREKKESFPLTVTSAQKNPTAFYLCASSVGRGTNEKLFFGSGTQLSVL.

The gene calls are TRBV12-3 or TRBV12-4 and TRBJ2-3, with D uncertain. Between the trimmed V and J ends, which lost 5 bases and 6 bases, there was a span of 12 bases. The length of the CDR3 is 13 residues. Written as DNA, the CDR3 is TGTGCCAGCAGTCAGGTCGGGTCGGATACGCAGTATTTT. Residues: CASSQVGSDTQYF.